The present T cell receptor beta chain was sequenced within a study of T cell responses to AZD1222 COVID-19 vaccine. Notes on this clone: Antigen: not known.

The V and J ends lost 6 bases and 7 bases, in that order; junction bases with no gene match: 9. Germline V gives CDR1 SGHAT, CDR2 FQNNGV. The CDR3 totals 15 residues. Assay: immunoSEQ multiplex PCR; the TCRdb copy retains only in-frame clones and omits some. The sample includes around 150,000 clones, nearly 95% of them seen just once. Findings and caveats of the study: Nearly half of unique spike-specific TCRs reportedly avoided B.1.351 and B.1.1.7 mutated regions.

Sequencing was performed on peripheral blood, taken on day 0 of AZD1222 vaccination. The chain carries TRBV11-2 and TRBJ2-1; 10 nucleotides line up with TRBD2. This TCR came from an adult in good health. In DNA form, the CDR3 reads TGTGCCAGCAGGTCACTAGCGGGAAAAAAGAATGAGCAGTTCTTC. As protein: CASRSLAGKKNEQFF.